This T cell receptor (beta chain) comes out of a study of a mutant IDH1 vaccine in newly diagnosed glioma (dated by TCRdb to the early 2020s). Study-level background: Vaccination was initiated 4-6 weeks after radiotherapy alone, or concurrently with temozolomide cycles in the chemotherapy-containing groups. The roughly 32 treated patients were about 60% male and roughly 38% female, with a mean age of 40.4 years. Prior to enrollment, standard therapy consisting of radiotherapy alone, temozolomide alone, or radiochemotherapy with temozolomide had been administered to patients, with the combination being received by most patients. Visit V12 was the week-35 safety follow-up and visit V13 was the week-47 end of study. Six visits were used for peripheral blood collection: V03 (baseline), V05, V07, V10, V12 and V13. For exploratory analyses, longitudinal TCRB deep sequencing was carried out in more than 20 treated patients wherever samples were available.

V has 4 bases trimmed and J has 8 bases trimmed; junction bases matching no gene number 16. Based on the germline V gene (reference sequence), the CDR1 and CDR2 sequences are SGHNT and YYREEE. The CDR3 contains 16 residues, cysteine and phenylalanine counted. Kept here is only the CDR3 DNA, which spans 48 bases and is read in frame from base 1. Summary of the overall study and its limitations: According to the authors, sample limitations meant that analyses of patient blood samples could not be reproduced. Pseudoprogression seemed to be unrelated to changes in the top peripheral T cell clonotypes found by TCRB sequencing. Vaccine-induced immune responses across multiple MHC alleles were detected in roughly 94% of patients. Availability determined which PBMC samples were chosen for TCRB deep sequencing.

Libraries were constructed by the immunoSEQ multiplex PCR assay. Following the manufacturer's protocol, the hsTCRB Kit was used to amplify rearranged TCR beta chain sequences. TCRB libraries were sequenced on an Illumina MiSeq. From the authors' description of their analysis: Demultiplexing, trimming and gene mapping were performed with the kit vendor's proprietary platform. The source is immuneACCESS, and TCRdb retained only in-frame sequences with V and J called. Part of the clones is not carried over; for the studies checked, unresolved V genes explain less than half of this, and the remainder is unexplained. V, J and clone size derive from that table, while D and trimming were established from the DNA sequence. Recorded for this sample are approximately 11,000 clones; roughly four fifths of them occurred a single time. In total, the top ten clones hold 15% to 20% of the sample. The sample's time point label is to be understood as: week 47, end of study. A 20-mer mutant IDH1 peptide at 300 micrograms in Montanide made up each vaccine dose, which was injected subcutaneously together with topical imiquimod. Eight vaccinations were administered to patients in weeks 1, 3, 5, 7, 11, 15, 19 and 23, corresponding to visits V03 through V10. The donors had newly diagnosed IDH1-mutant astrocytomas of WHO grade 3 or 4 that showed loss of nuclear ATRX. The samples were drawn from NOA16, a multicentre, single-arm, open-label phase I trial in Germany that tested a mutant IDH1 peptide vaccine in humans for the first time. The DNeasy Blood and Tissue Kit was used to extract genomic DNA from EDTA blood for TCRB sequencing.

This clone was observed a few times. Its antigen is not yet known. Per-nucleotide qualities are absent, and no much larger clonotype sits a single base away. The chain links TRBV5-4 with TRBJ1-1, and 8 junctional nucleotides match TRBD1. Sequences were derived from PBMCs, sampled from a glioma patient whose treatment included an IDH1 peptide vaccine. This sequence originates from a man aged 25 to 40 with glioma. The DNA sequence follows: TGTGCCAGCAGCCCACGACAGGGGCTGAGGGAGAGGGAAGCTTTCTTT. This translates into CASSPRQGLREREAFF.